These 13 T cell receptor beta chains came from one sample sequenced in a study of cytomegalovirus exposure and HLA in healthy donors. The PCR had 60 Vbeta and 13 Jbeta primers. Data came from immunoSEQ multiplex PCR; TCRdb stores just in-frame clones and leaves some out. The profile shows some 100,000 clones, 60% to 85% of them singletons. Sequencing input: PBMCs. These receptors were obtained from a man aged 45-65 years in good health and CMV-seronegative.

The chain carries TRBV29-1 and TRBJ1-1; a weak D match, TRBD1 (5 bases). V was cut by 4 bases and J by 2 bases, with 8 bases left in between. From germline, CDR1 is SQVTM and CDR2 ANQGSEA. The CDR3 contains 12 residues. The CDR3 DNA reads TGCAGCGTTGCAGGGTCCAACACTGAAGCTTTCTTT. Translating gives CSVAGSNTEAFF.

V gene TRBV19 combines with J gene TRBJ2-5; perhaps TRBD1 as D (8 bases). CDR1 is LNHDA and CDR2 is SQIVND in the germline V gene (reference sequence). This CDR3 is built from 16 residues. V lost 1 base and J 3 bases, leaving 15 bases between the germline ends. This CDR3 is CASSIGGGTGEETQYF. The CDR3 DNA sequence: TGTGCCAGTAGTATAGGGGGGGGGACAGGAGAAGAGACCCAGTACTTC.

V usage is TRBV6-1 and J usage is TRBJ2-7; TRBD1 matches at 11 bases. J gave up 4 bases and V 5 bases, and 4 bases lay outside the gene matches. The CDR3 is 14 amino acids. CDR1 and CDR2 from the germline V gene are MNHNS and SASEGT. The CDR3 reads CASSTGTGGYEQYF. The CDR3 DNA is TGTGCCAGCAGTACCGGGACAGGGGGGTACGAGCAGTACTTC.

This chain links TRBV10-3 with TRBJ2-6; 7 bases match TRBD1. The CDR3 is made up of 14 amino acids. Germline V lookup: CDR1 ENHRY, CDR2 SYGVKD. J lost 2 bases, V lost 7 bases, and 2 bases had no gene match. CDR3 loop: CAITDRAGANVLTF. The CDR3 nucleotides read TGTGCCATCACCGACAGGGCTGGGGCCAACGTCCTGACTTTC.

This chain connects TRBV7-3 to TRBJ2-2; the match to TRBD2 covers 11 bases. V gave up 5 bases and J gave up 2 bases; unmatched junction bases: 7. CDR1 and CDR2 from the germline V gene are SGHTA and FQGTGA. CDR3 size: 17 residues. The CDR3 reads CASSAQLAGGNTGELFF. The CDR3 region has the DNA TGTGCCAGCAGCGCCCAGCTAGCGGGGGGAAACACCGGGGAGCTGTTTTTT.

This clone appeared a few times. This chain connects TRBV5-1 to TRBJ2-5; 10 bases map to TRBD1. TRBJ2-7 matches the DNA end more closely, so the J call is doubtful. The CDR3 loop spans 16 amino acids. The germline V gene encodes CDR1 SGHRS and CDR2 YFSETQ. The CDR3 bases are TGCGCCAGCAGCTTGGGACAGGGGGCTTCGGTTGGCGAGCAGTACTTC. It encodes CASSLGQGASVGEQYF.

For the CDR3, the DNA is TGTGCCAGCAGTGAATCGGTACTAGCGGGGAGGACCGGGGAGCTGTTTTTT. It specifies CASSESVLAGRTGELFF. J is TRBJ2-2 and V is TRBV25-1; 10 positions match TRBD2. After removal of 1 base from V and 5 bases from J, the junction contained 7 bases not matched to a gene. The CDR3 totals 17 residues. CDR1 is MGHDK, CDR2 SYGVNS, per germline.

The gene calls are TRBV28 and TRBJ2-7; D might be TRBD1 (5 bases). The V end lost 6 bases, the J end lost 3 bases, and 12 bases lay between the germline ends. The CDR3 covers 13 residues. The V gene's germline CDR1 is MDHEN and CDR2 SYDVKM. CDR3 loop: CASRDIIIYEQYF. For the CDR3, the DNA is TGTGCCAGCAGGGACATTATCATCTACGAGCAGTACTTC. Combining the CDR3 with reference TRBV28 and TRBJ2-7 gives the whole variable domain DVKVTQSSRYLVKRTGEKVFLECVQDMDHENMFWYRQDPGLGLRLIYFSYDVKMKEKGDIPEGYSVSREKKERFSLILESASTNQTSMYLCASRDIIIYEQYFGPGTRLTVT.

The V call is TRBV7-2, the J call TRBJ2-1; 8 nucleotides match TRBD2. J lost 15 bases, V lost 3 bases, and 10 bases had no gene match. Looked up from germline, CDR1 is SGHTA and CDR2 is FQGNSA. The CDR3 consists of 13 residues. CDR3 sequence reads: CASSLELLAERFF. The CDR3 bases are TGTGCCAGCAGCTTGGAATTACTAGCGGAACGGTTCTTC.

This clone was seen more than once but under ten times. The chain is built from TRBV11-2 and TRBJ1-2; TRBD1 might be the D (5 bases). CDR1 is SGHAT and CDR2 is FQNNGV in the germline V gene. V lost 1 base and J 3 bases, leaving 9 bases between the germline ends. This CDR3 comprises 14 residues. The CDR3 is CASSLVGGDYGYTF. CDR3 nucleotide sequence: TGTGCCAGCAGCTTAGTTGGGGGGGACTATGGCTACACCTTC.

This chain joins TRBV30 and TRBJ2-5; 13 positions match TRBD2. Trimming at V came to 4 bases and at J to 2 bases, leaving 4 bases not matched to a gene. Germline V gene lookup returns CDR1 GTSNPN and CDR2 SVGIG (reference sequence). The CDR3 has 15 amino acids. CDR3 sequence (DNA): TGTGCCTGGACCCCGGGACTAGCGGGGCAAGAGACCCAGTACTTC. This codes for CAWTPGLAGQETQYF.

The V and J genes are TRBV19 and TRBJ1-1; 9 nucleotides agree with TRBD1. The J segment lost 2 bases and the V segment lost 5 bases, leaving 6 bases of the junction unmatched. Germline lookup yields CDR1 LNHDA and CDR2 SQIVND (reference sequence). The CDR3 covers 15 residues. This chain's CDR3 is CASSPRQGGNTEAFF. The DNA for the CDR3 is TGTGCCAGTAGTCCTCGACAGGGGGGTAACACTGAAGCTTTCTTT. Full variable domain (missing parts from reference TRBV19 and TRBJ1-1): DGGITQSPKYLFRKEGQNVTLSCEQNLNHDAMYWYRQDPGQGLRLIYYSQIVNDFQKGDIAEGYSVSREKKESFPLTVTSAQKNPTAFYLCASSPRQGGNTEAFFGQGTRLTVV.

The CDR3 DNA reads as TGTGCCAGCAGCCGGACAGGGTACACAGATACGCAGTATTTT. It translates to CASSRTGYTDTQYF. The chain links TRBV6-1 to TRBJ2-3; 8 nucleotides agree with TRBD1. Trimming cost V 6 bases and J 2 bases; bases outside gene matches: 4. Germline lookup yields CDR1 MNHNS and CDR2 SASEGT. This CDR3 has 14 amino acids.